This T cell receptor (beta chain) was retrieved from a study of shared clonotypes between healthy human individuals. From CD4+ cells came CD45RA+ naive and CD45RA-negative memory subsets. Profiling relied on immunoSEQ multiplex PCR, and the TCRdb table lists in-frame clones only, not all of them. The sample lists about 2,500,000 clones, approximately 94% seen once, with 0.14% in the top ten. The clonotype was recovered from a man aged 18 to 30 in good health. The sample taken for sequencing was naive CD4+ T cells sorted from blood. Noted subset: CD45RA+ positively selected.

This CDR3 is CASSQVLTEQYF. The CDR3 bases are TGTGCCAGCAGTCAAGTTCTTACGGAGCAGTACTTC. The chain has TRBV6-1 and TRBJ2-7; unclear D gene. With 5 bases removed from V and 7 bases from J, the gap between germline ends came to 12 bases. Germline CDR1 MNHNS, CDR2 SASEGT. The CDR3 runs 12 residues.